What follows are 18 T cell receptor beta chains derived from one specimen sequenced in a study of shared clonotypes between healthy human individuals. TCRdb's copy holds only in-frame clones and misses some; the assay was immunoSEQ multiplex PCR. The sample holds about 2.5 million clones, under 95% seen once. The sample taken for sequencing was naive CD4+ T cells from PBMCs. The subset: CD45RA+ positively selected. These receptor sequences come from a man between 18 and 35 years old in good health. Some clones in this sample may be carry-over from other donors' samples.

The chain carries TRBV6-5 and TRBJ1-6; D is unclear. This CDR3 comprises 13 residues. Germline CDR1 reads MNHEY; CDR2 reads SVGAGI. V gave up 1 base and J gave up 9 bases, with 7 bases separating them. The CDR3 nucleotides are TGTGCCAGCAGTTACTGGTCGGGTTCACCCCTCCACTTT. Translation gives CASSYWSGSPLHF.

This clone was observed once. The rearrangement links TRBV4-1 to TRBJ2-7; tentative D call: TRBD2 (6 bases). The V end was cut by 1 base, the J end by 2 bases, with 12 bases between. Per the germline V gene, CDR1 is MGHRA and CDR2 is YSYEKL. The CDR3 is 15 amino acids. The CDR3 coding sequence is TGCGCCAGCAGCCAAGTTTGGGACTGGACCTACGAGCAGTACTTC. Protein product: CASSQVWDWTYEQYF.

The rearrangement links TRBV7-2 to TRBJ2-1; D might be TRBD1 or TRBD2, each matching 5 bases. Between the trimmed V and J ends, which lost 3 bases and 9 bases, there was a span of 12 bases. This CDR3 contains 13 residues. From germline, CDR1 is SGHTA and CDR2 FQGNSA. CDR3 nucleotide sequence: TGTGCCAGCAGCTTCAACTCCGGGACTGAGCAGTTCTTC. Amino acids: CASSFNSGTEQFF. The whole variable domain, filled in from reference TRBV7-2 and TRBJ2-1, reads GAGVSQSPSNKVTEKGKDVELRCDPISGHTALYWYRQSLGQGLEFLIYFQGNSAPDKSGLPSDRFSAERTGGSVSTLTIQRTQQEDSAVYLCASSFNSGTEQFFGPGTRLTVL.

The chain carries TRBV19 and TRBJ1-1, with D possibly matching TRBD1 (5 bases). The germline V gene has CDR1 LNHDA and CDR2 SQIVND (reference sequence). V shed 5 bases and J shed 4 bases, with 11 bases lying between them. This CDR3 is built from 13 residues. The DNA of the CDR3 is TGTGCCAGTAGTGTAAAGGGGAGCACTGAAGCTTTCTTT. This gives the protein CASSVKGSTEAFF.

This chain uses TRBV11-2 with TRBJ2-1; 9 bases are shared with TRBD1. The germline CDR1 and CDR2 sequences are SGHAT and FQNNGV. Trimming cost V 2 bases and J 3 bases; bases outside gene matches: 5. The CDR3 runs to 16 residues. The CDR3 is CASSLFKTGGYNEQFF. For the CDR3, the DNA is TGTGCCAGCAGCTTATTTAAGACAGGGGGCTACAATGAGCAGTTCTTC.

The rearrangement links TRBV2 to TRBJ2-3; TRBD1 matches at 9 bases. Germline V gene sequence: CDR1 SNHLY, CDR2 FYNNEI. J was trimmed by 4 bases and V by 3 bases; bases with no gene match: 5. There are 15 residues in the CDR3. The CDR3 DNA follows: TGTGCCAGCAGTGACCAAGGGACAGGGTCAGATACGCAGTATTTT. Translation: CASSDQGTGSDTQYF.

The gene calls are TRBV13 and TRBJ1-2; TRBD1 is a possible D gene (6 bases). With 5 bases removed from V and 0 bases from J, the gap between germline ends came to 16 bases. The germline gives CDR1 PRHDT, CDR2 FYEKMQ (reference sequence). CDR3 length equals 16 residues. The CDR3 spells CASSHRQGIANYGYTF. The CDR3 bases are TGTGCCAGCAGCCATCGCCAGGGGATAGCTAACTATGGCTACACCTTC.

V and J are TRBV6-5 and TRBJ2-7, with 7 bases that match TRBD2. Germline V gene data show CDR1 as MNHEY and CDR2 as SVGAGI. Trimming took 0 bases from V and 4 from J; bases not matched to a gene: 9. The CDR3 has 16 amino acids. The CDR3 loop is CASSYSRLADEYEQYF. CDR3 nucleotide sequence: TGTGCCAGCAGTTACTCGAGGCTAGCGGACGAATACGAGCAGTACTTC.

This clone was picked up one time. The CDR3 protein is CASSSPGSGYEQYF. In DNA form, the CDR3 reads TGTGCCAGCAGTAGCCCAGGGAGTGGTTACGAGCAGTACTTC. The chain employs TRBV6-6 and TRBJ2-7; either TRBD1 or TRBD2 may supply D (5 bases each). The CDR3 has 14 residues. In germline, CDR1 is MNHNY, CDR2 SVGAGI (reference sequence). Trimming shortened V by 5 bases and J by 4 bases, and 15 bases separated the two germline ends.

The chain employs TRBV28 and TRBJ2-3; D is unresolved. Trimming shortened V by 4 bases and J by 3 bases, and 11 bases separated the two germline ends. This CDR3 is built from 14 residues. Germline values: CDR1 MDHEN, CDR2 SYDVKM. CDR3 sequence: CASSSQKGTDTQYF. CDR3 nucleotide sequence: TGTGCCAGCAGTTCCCAAAAAGGGACAGATACGCAGTATTTT.

This chain connects TRBV5-3 to TRBJ1-3; D is uncertain. TRBV5-3 is noted as an ORF with a role that remains uncertain. The CDR3 is 19 amino acids. Trimming shortened V by 1 base and J by 0 bases, and 20 bases separated the two germline ends. CDR3 bases: TGTGCCAGAAGCTTGAGGTGTTGGGCCAGGTCCCGCTCTGGAAACACCATATATTTT. It yields the protein CARSLRCWARSRSGNTIYF.

This chain joins TRBV20-1 and TRBJ1-5; D remains ambiguous. The CDR3 runs 11 residues. Deletions cut 6 bases from V and 12 bases from J, with 15 bases between. Germline V CDR1 and CDR2: DFQATT, SNEGSKA (reference sequence). DNA of the CDR3: TGCAGTGCCTACGACGACCACCTCCAGCATTTT. As protein: CSAYDDHLQHF.

V is TRBV5-1 and J is TRBJ2-7; D remains ambiguous. Germline V lookup: CDR1 SGHRS, CDR2 YFSETQ. V lost 2 bases, J lost 4 bases, and 7 bases lay in between. The CDR3 is 12 residues long. The CDR3 sequence is CASSFNDYEQYF. The CDR3 nucleotides are TGCGCCAGCAGCTTTAACGATTACGAGCAGTACTTC.

V is TRBV18 and J is TRBJ1-2; 7 bases fit TRBD1. J lost 6 bases, V lost 2 bases, and 6 bases had no gene match. This CDR3 is 14 amino acids long. Per the germline V gene, CDR1 is KGHSH and CDR2 is LQKENI. CDR3 loop: CASSPSGTADGYTF. The CDR3 DNA reads TGTGCCAGCTCACCATCCGGGACAGCTGATGGCTACACCTTC. The complete variable domain, with remaining parts taken from reference TRBV18 and TRBJ1-2, reads NAGVMQNPRHLVRRRGQEARLRCSPMKGHSHVYWYRQLPEEGLKFMVYLQKENIIDESGMPKERFSAEFPKEGPSILRIQQVVRGDSAAYFCASSPSGTADGYTFGSGTRLTVV.

The rearrangement joins TRBV5-4 to TRBJ1-2; a possible D gene is TRBD1 (6 bases). Deletions cut 1 base from V and 3 bases from J, with 16 bases between. Per the germline V gene, CDR1 is SGHNT and CDR2 is YYREEE (reference sequence). The CDR3 sequence is 16 residues long. CDR3 protein: CASSLRGALEDYGYTF. The CDR3, as DNA: TGTGCCAGCAGCTTGAGGGGGGCCCTTGAAGACTATGGCTACACCTTC.

The V and J genes are TRBV2 and TRBJ2-3, with 9 bases aligning to TRBD2. Per the germline V gene, CDR1 is SNHLY and CDR2 is FYNNEI. The CDR3 consists of 14 residues. Unmatched junction bases numbered 15, after V lost 8 bases and J lost 12 bases. The CDR3 protein is CASRRGVAGEDQYF. DNA for the CDR3: TGTGCCAGCCGTCGGGGGGTAGCGGGAGAGGACCAGTATTTT. Using reference TRBV2 and TRBJ2-3 for the parts outside the CDR3, the full variable domain is EPEVTQTPSHQVTQMGQEVILRCVPISNHLYFYWYRQILGQKVEFLVSFYNNEISEKSEIFDDQFSVERPDGSNFTLKIRSTKLEDSAMYFCASRRGVAGEDQYFGPGTRLTVL.

This clone was detected once. The gene calls are TRBV9 and TRBJ2-3, with 7 bases lining up with TRBD2. The CDR3 spans 15 residues. V lost 5 bases and J lost 4; bases outside the gene matches: 10. Germline V gives CDR1 SGDLS, CDR2 YYNGEE. CDR3 DNA: TGTGCCAGCAGACCCAGTGCGGGAGACTCAGATACGCAGTATTTT. Translating it yields CASRPSAGDSDTQYF.

This clone was detected only a few times. The J gene is TRBJ2-2, the V gene TRBV28; weak D call: TRBD1 (6 bases). This CDR3 has 18 amino acids. V lost 5 bases and J 0 bases, leaving 19 bases between the germline ends. Germline lookup yields CDR1 MDHEN and CDR2 SYDVKM. CDR3 coding DNA: TGTGCCAGCAGTCCACCCCGTCAGGGGACGACGAACACCGGGGAGCTGTTTTTT. This translates into CASSPPRQGTTNTGELFF.